This section outlines one TCR beta chain sequence together with its context. Sample treatment: oral pan-JAK inhibitor, 5-10 mg twice daily. The source of the sample is a study of CD8+ T cells in alopecia areata. The CDR3 covers 15 residues. Trimming stripped 5 bases from V and 5 bases from J, with 18 bases between. Germline V CDR1 and CDR2: SGHTA, FQGNSA. cDNA serving as the sequencing template came from extracted, reverse transcribed RNA. TCRdb's table, derived via immunoSEQ multiplex PCR, lists solely in-frame clones and lacks some. The top ten clones hold 1.5% to 2% of a sample with some 200,000 clones, roughly 56% of them seen once.

This sample comprised CD4+ T cells sorted from blood, obtained at week 4, from a patient treated with tofacitinib. This clonotype was obtained from a human donor with alopecia areata. The chain joins TRBV7-2 to TRBJ1-1; D is possibly TRBD1 (5 bases). CDR3 sequence: CASSPAAQARTEAFF. CDR3 DNA sequence: TGTGCCAGCAGCCCAGCTGCACAGGCTCGGACTGAAGCTTTCTTT.